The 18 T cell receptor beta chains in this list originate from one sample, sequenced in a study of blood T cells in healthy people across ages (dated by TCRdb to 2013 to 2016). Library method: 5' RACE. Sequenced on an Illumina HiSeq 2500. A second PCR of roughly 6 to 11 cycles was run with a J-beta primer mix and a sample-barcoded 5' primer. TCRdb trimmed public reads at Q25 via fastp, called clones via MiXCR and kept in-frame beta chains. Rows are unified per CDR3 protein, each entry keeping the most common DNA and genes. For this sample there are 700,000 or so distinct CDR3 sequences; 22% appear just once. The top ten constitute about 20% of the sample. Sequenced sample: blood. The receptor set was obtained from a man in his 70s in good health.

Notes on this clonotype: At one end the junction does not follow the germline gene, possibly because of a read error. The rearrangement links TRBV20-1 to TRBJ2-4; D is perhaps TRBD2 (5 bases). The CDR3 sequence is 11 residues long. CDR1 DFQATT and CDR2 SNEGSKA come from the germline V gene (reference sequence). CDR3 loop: CSAREGRFQHF. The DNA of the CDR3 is TGCAGTGCTAGAGAGGGGAGATTTCAGCACTTC.

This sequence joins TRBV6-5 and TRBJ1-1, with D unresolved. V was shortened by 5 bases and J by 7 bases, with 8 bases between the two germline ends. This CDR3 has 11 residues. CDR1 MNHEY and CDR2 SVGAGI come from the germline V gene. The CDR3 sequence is CASSRQHEAFF. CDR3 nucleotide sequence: TGTGCCAGCAGTCGCCAGCATGAAGCTTTCTTT.

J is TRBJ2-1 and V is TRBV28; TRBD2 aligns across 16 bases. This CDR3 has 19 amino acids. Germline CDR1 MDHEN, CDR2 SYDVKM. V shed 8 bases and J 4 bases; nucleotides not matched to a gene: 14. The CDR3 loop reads CASCFLGTSGGASYNEQFF. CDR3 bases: TGTGCCAGCTGCTTCCTCGGGACTAGCGGGGGGGCCAGTTACAATGAGCAGTTCTTC.

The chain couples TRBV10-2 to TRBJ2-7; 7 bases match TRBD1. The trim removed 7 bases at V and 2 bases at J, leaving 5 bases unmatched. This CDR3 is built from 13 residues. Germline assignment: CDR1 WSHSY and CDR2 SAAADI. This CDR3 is CASKPGQTYEQYF. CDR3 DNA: TGCGCCAGCAAGCCGGGACAGACCTACGAGCAGTACTTC.

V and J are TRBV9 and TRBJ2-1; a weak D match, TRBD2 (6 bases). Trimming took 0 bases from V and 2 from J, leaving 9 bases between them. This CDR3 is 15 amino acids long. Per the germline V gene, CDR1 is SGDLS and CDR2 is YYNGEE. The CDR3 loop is CASSVDWGAYNEQFF. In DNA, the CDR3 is TGTGCCAGCAGCGTAGATTGGGGGGCCTACAATGAGCAGTTCTTC. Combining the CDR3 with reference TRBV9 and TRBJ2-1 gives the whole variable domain DSGVTQTPKHLITATGQRVTLRCSPRSGDLSVYWYQQSLDQGLQFLIQYYNGEERAKGNILERFSAQQFPDLHSELNLSSLELGDSALYFCASSVDWGAYNEQFFGPGTRLTVL.

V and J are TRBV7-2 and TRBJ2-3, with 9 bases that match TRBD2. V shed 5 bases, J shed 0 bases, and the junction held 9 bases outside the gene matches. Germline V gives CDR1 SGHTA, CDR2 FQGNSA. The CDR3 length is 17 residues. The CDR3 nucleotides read TGTGCCAGCAGCCACCCTAGCGGGGCTCCTAGCACAGATACGCAGTATTTT. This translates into CASSHPSGAPSTDTQYF. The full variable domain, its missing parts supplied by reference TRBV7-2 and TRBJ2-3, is GAGVSQSPSNKVTEKGKDVELRCDPISGHTALYWYRQSLGQGLEFLIYFQGNSAPDKSGLPSDRFSAERTGGSVSTLTIQRTQQEDSAVYLCASSHPSGAPSTDTQYFGPGTRLTVL.

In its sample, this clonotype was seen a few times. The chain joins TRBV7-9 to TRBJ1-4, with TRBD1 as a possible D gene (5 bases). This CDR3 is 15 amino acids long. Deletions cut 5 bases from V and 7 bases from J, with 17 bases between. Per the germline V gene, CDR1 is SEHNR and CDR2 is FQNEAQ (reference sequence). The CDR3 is CASSLGGGGVEKLFF. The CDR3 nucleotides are TGTGCCAGCAGCCTCGGAGGTGGGGGTGTTGAAAAACTGTTTTTT. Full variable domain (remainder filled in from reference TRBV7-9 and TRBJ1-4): DTGVSQNPRHKITKRGQNVTFRCDPISEHNRLYWYRQTLGQGPEFLTYFQNEAQLEKSRLLSDRFSAERPKGSFSTLEIQRTEQGDSAMYLCASSLGGGGVEKLFFGSGTQLSVL.

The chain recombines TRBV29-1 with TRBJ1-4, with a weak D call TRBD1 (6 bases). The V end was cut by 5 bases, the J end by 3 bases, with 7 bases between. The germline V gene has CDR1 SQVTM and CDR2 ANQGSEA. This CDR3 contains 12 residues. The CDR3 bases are TGCAGCGTTAGGGGGGCTAATGAAAAACTGTTTTTT. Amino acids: CSVRGANEKLFF.

The CDR3 here is CASSRQTRDNEKLFF. As DNA, the CDR3 is TGTGCCAGCTCACGACAGACGAGGGATAATGAAAAACTGTTTTTT. This chain joins TRBV18 and TRBJ1-4, with D possibly being TRBD1 (5 bases). Trimming took off 4 bases at V and 4 bases at J, with 13 bases between the two ends. CDR1 is KGHSH and CDR2 is LQKENI in the germline V gene. The CDR3 is 15 amino acids.

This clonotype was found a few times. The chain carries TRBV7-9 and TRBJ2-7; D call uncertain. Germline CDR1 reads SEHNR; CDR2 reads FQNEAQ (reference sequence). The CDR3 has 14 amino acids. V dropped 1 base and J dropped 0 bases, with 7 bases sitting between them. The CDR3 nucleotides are TGTGCCAGCAGCTTAGACTCTAGCTCCTACGAGCAGTACGTC. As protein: CASSLDSSSYEQYV.

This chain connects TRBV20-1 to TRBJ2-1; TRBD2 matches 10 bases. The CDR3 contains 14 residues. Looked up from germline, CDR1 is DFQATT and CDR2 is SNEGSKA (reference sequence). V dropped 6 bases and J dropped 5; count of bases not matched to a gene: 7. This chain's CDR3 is CSAKSGGENNEQFF. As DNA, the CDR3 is TGCAGTGCGAAGAGCGGGGGGGAGAACAATGAGCAGTTCTTC.

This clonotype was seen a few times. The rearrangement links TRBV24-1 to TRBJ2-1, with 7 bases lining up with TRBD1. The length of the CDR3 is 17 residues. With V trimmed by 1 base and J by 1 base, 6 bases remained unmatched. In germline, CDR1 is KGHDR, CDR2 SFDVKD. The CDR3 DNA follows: TGTGCCACCAGTGATTTTAGTCTACAGGGGTCCTACAATGAGCAGTTCTTC. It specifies CATSDFSLQGSYNEQFF.

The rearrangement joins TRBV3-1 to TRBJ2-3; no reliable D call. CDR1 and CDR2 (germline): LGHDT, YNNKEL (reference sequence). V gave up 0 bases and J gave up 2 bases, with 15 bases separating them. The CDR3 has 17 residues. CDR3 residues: CASSQDRRDWTTDTQYF. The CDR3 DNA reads TGTGCCAGCAGCCAAGATAGGCGTGATTGGACCACAGATACGCAGTATTTT.

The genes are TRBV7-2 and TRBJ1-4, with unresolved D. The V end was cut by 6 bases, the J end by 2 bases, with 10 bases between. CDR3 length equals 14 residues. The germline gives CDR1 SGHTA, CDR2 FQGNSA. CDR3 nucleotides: TGTGCCAGCAGACCCGGACCGACTAATGAAAAACTGTTTTTT. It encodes CASRPGPTNEKLFF. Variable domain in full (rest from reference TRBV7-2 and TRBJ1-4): GAGVSQSPSNKVTEKGKDVELRCDPISGHTALYWYRQSLGQGLEFLIYFQGNSAPDKSGLPSDRFSAERTGGSVSTLTIQRTQQEDSAVYLCASRPGPTNEKLFFGSGTQLSVL.

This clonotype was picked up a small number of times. In nucleotides, the CDR3 is TGCGCCAGCAGCTTGTTTGGGGTTGCTTTCTTT. It encodes CASSLFGVAFF. This chain uses TRBV5-1 with TRBJ1-1, with D unresolved. The germline CDR1 and CDR2 sequences are SGHRS and YFSETQ. The V end lost 1 base, the J end lost 11 bases, and 9 bases lay between the germline ends. The CDR3 runs 11 residues.

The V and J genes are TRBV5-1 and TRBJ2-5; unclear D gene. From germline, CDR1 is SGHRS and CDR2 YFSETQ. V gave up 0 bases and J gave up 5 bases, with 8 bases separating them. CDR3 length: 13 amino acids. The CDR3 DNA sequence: TGCGCCAGCAGCTTGGGATGGATGGAGACCCAGTACTTC. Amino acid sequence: CASSLGWMETQYF.

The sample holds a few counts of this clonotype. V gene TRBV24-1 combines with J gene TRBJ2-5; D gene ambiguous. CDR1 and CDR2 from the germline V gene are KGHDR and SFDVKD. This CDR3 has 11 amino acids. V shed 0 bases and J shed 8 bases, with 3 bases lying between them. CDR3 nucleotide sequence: TGTGCCACCAGTGATTTGACTACCCAGTACTTC. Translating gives CATSDLTTQYF.

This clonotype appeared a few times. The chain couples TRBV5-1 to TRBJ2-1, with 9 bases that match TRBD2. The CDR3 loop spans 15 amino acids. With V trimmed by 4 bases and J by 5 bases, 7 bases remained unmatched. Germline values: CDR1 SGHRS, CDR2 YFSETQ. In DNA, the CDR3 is TGCGCCAGCAGCCTTCAGACTAGCGGTCACAATGAGCAGTTCTTC. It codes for CASSLQTSGHNEQFF.